This TCR beta chain was captured by sequencing in a study of blood T cell repertoires in COVID-19. Here immunoSEQ multiplex PCR was the method, and the copy in TCRdb shows in-frame clones only, minus some. Counted here are tens of thousands of clones, roughly 88% occurring once; the ten biggest clones make up 5% to 6.5%. In germline, CDR1 is SGHDT, CDR2 YYEEEE. This CDR3 is 15 amino acids long. V was trimmed by 2 bases and J by 5 bases, leaving 13 bases between them. This clone appeared a few times. J is TRBJ1-4 and V is TRBV5-6, with D maybe TRBD1 (5 bases). The TCR was taken from a man aged 50 to 60 with active COVID-19. The sequenced material came from peripheral blood. The CDR3 reads CASSFRAGLNEKLFF. As DNA, the CDR3 is TGTGCCAGCAGCTTCAGGGCCGGCCTGAATGAAAAACTGTTTTTT. Full variable domain (remainder filled in from reference TRBV5-6 and TRBJ1-4): DAGVTQSPTHLIKTRGQQVTLRCSPKSGHDTVSWYQQALGQGPQFIFQYYEEEERQRGNFPDRFSGHQFPNYSSELNVNALLLGDSALYLCASSFRAGLNEKLFFGSGTQLSVL.